The 15 T cell receptor beta chains listed next were all sequenced from one sample in a study of T cell responses to AZD1222 COVID-19 vaccine. Sequencing used immunoSEQ multiplex PCR; TCRdb keeps in-frame clones, though not all of them. Of around 140,000 clones listed, approximately 93% are singletons. Sequencing used peripheral blood, obtained after recovery from COVID-19. Receptors originate from an adult who had recovered from COVID-19.

The chain employs TRBV7-3 and TRBJ2-3, with D perhaps TRBD2 (5 bases). The CDR3 length is 13 residues. Trimming stripped 5 bases from V and 3 bases from J, with 9 bases between. Germline loops: CDR1 SGHTA, CDR2 FQGTGA. CDR3 sequence reads: CASSNKRTDTQYF. The CDR3 DNA sequence: TGTGCCAGCAGCAATAAGCGGACAGATACGCAGTATTTT.

The gene calls are TRBV9 and TRBJ2-7; possible D gene TRBD2, 6 bases. Germline loops: CDR1 SGDLS, CDR2 YYNGEE. The CDR3 sequence is 16 residues long. V was cut by 0 bases and J by 2 bases, with 15 bases left in between. The DNA for the CDR3 is TGTGCCAGCAGCGTAGTCCCCTTAGCGGAGACCTACGAGCAGTACTTC. This encodes CASSVVPLAETYEQYF.

Concerning this clone itself: Germline and junction disagree at one end, which may indicate a read error. The rearrangement joins TRBV2 to TRBJ2-7, with a possible D match to TRBD1 (5 bases). The CDR3 is made up of 10 amino acids. Germline V gene lookup returns CDR1 SNHLY and CDR2 FYNNEI. DNA for the CDR3: TGTGCCAGCAGTGAAGTGACAGCCTGTTTC. It encodes CASSEVTACF. The full variable domain, rest sourced from reference TRBV2 and TRBJ2-7, is EPEVTQTPSHQVTQMGQEVILRCVPISNHLYFYWYRQILGQKVEFLVSFYNNEISEKSEIFDDQFSVERPDGSNFTLKIRSTKLEDSAMYFCASSEVTACFGPGTRLTVT.

Remarks on this clone: Within the sample, other DNA sequences also encode this same CDR3. This chain links TRBV18 with TRBJ1-5; D is unresolved. This CDR3 is 13 amino acids long. Trimming removed 2 bases from V and 5 bases from J, with 7 bases in between. Germline CDR1 and CDR2: KGHSH and LQKENI. The CDR3 loop is CASSPGRDQPQHF. The CDR3 bases are TGTGCCAGCTCACCAGGGAGGGATCAGCCCCAGCATTTT. The whole variable domain, remainder taken from reference TRBV18 and TRBJ1-5, is NAGVMQNPRHLVRRRGQEARLRCSPMKGHSHVYWYRQLPEEGLKFMVYLQKENIIDESGMPKERFSAEFPKEGPSILRIQQVVRGDSAAYFCASSPGRDQPQHFGDGTRLSIL.

The rearrangement joins TRBV4-1 to TRBJ2-7; 9 bases match TRBD1. V shed 3 bases and J 3 bases; nucleotides not matched to a gene: 6. Germline V lookup: CDR1 MGHRA, CDR2 YSYEKL. The CDR3 is 15 amino acids. CDR3 in DNA: TGCGCCAGCAGCCACCAGACAGGGGGGCTCTACGAGCAGTACTTC. It yields the protein CASSHQTGGLYEQYF.

This chain uses TRBV5-1 with TRBJ1-1; 7 bases are shared with TRBD1. The CDR3 is 13 residues long. Germline values: CDR1 SGHRS, CDR2 YFSETQ. V dropped 6 bases and J dropped 0; count of bases not matched to a gene: 2. The CDR3 DNA reads TGCGCCAGCACCGGGACAGTGAACACTGAAGCTTTCTTT. Translating gives CASTGTVNTEAFF.

V is TRBV19 and J is TRBJ2-1; 9 bases agree with TRBD2. Germline lookup yields CDR1 LNHDA and CDR2 SQIVND (reference sequence). V shed 6 bases, J shed 0 bases, and the junction held 6 bases outside the gene matches. The CDR3 covers 16 residues. The CDR3 spells CASSRGLADSYNEQFF. CDR3 bases: TGTGCCAGTAGCCGGGGACTAGCTGACTCCTACAATGAGCAGTTCTTC.

The chain links TRBV18 to TRBJ1-1; D ambiguous. Germline-derived CDR1 and CDR2 are KGHSH and LQKENI. CDR3 length: 12 residues. With 2 bases removed from V and 8 bases from J, the gap between germline ends came to 9 bases. CDR3 DNA sequence: TGTGCCAGCTCACCAACAAGTTTGGAAGCTTTCTTT. Residues: CASSPTSLEAFF. The full variable domain, in which reference TRBV18 and TRBJ1-1 provide the parts outside the CDR3, is NAGVMQNPRHLVRRRGQEARLRCSPMKGHSHVYWYRQLPEEGLKFMVYLQKENIIDESGMPKERFSAEFPKEGPSILRIQQVVRGDSAAYFCASSPTSLEAFFGQGTRLTVV.

V and J are TRBV27 and TRBJ2-7; TRBD1 matches at 7 bases. The CDR3 has 17 residues. The J segment lost 6 bases and the V segment lost 6 bases, leaving 20 bases of the junction unmatched. CDR1 and CDR2 from the germline V gene are MNHEY and SMNVEV (reference sequence). The CDR3 region is CASRRGLSTGTLGEQYF. CDR3 nucleotides: TGTGCCAGCAGGCGAGGGCTCTCGACAGGGACCTTGGGCGAGCAGTACTTC.

The rearrangement links TRBV29-1 to TRBJ1-2; a weak D match, TRBD1 (6 bases). CDR3 length: 12 amino acids. The V gene lost 3 bases and the J gene lost 3 bases, with 8 bases spanning the gap. Germline CDR1 is SQVTM and CDR2 is ANQGSEA. Written as DNA, the CDR3 is TGCAGCGTTGAGGGGGGCGACTATGGCTACACCTTC. It specifies CSVEGGDYGYTF.

This clone was seen once. The junction shows a germline mismatch at one end, possibly a read error. This sequence joins TRBV29-1 and TRBJ1-3; the D is unclear. Germline CDR1 SQVTM, CDR2 ANQGSEA. The CDR3 consists of 12 residues. For the CDR3, the DNA is TGCAGCGTTGTCGAGGGTGGAGACACCATATATTTT. It encodes CSVVEGGDTIYF.

This rearrangement joins TRBV5-6 to TRBJ1-1; weak D call: TRBD1 (6 bases). The CDR3 loop spans 14 amino acids. CDR1 and CDR2 (germline): SGHDT, YYEEEE. The V end was cut by 4 bases, the J end by 4 bases, with 14 bases between. The CDR3: CASSQGGRRTEAFF. CDR3 bases: TGTGCCAGCAGCCAAGGGGGACGGCGCACTGAAGCTTTCTTT.

This chain connects TRBV7-8 to TRBJ2-7, with TRBD2 matching 13 bases. V dropped 4 bases and J dropped 6; count of bases not matched to a gene: 9. CDR3 length equals 16 residues. Germline V gives CDR1 SGHVS, CDR2 FQNEAQ. The CDR3 is CASSSRTSGSYGEQYF. The DNA for the CDR3 is TGTGCCAGCAGCTCCCGGACTAGCGGGAGTTATGGCGAGCAGTACTTC.

The rearrangement joins TRBV7-9 to TRBJ1-2; TRBD1 aligns across 9 bases. CDR3 length: 11 residues. CDR1 SEHNR and CDR2 FQNEAQ come from the germline V gene (reference sequence). V lost 7 bases, J lost 8 bases, and 2 bases stayed unmatched. In DNA, the CDR3 is TGTGCCAGCAACAGGGGGCAGGGCTACACCTTC. Its protein is CASNRGQGYTF.

This clone was recorded once. This chain links TRBV27 with TRBJ2-7; D gene unclear. Germline V gene data show CDR1 as MNHEY and CDR2 as SMNVEV (reference sequence). This CDR3 spans 13 amino acids. Trimming cost V 4 bases and J 0 bases, with 7 bases left between them. CDR3 DNA sequence: TGTGCCAGCAGTTATGGGTACTCCTACGAGCAGTACTTC. Its protein product is CASSYGYSYEQYF.